These 21 T cell receptor beta chains were sequenced from one sample in a study of Ad26.COV2.S vaccination and SARS-CoV-2 variants. The treatment here: 15 to 20 received Ad26.COV2.S at low or high dose, single or two shots; 5 received placebo; per-sample allocation not given. Sampling took place 63 days after the first vaccine or placebo injection. TCRdb's copy holds only in-frame clones and misses some; the assay was immunoSEQ multiplex PCR. The sample records 300,000 to 400,000 clones, about 88% being singletons. The sample in question was peripheral blood, obtained in a trial of Ad26.COV2.S vaccine versus placebo. The receptors were gathered from a person aged 18-65 years who received the Ad26.COV2.S COVID-19 vaccine or a placebo.

This sequence joins TRBV18 and TRBJ2-7, with D unresolved. V was clipped by 6 bases and J by 0 bases, with 12 bases between them. Germline values: CDR1 KGHSH, CDR2 LQKENI. The CDR3 spans 14 residues. The CDR3 bases are TGTGCCAGCTCCCCCACGGGCCACTCCTACGAGCAGTACTTC. Translating gives CASSPTGHSYEQYF.

This chain connects TRBV6-5 to TRBJ1-5; 8 bases line up with TRBD1. The J segment lost 5 bases and the V segment lost 6 bases, leaving 6 bases of the junction unmatched. Germline V lookup: CDR1 MNHEY, CDR2 SVGAGI. This CDR3 is 14 amino acids long. CDR3 nucleotide sequence: TGTGCCAGCAGCCGCGGACAGGGAGATCAGCCCCAGCATTTT. It encodes CASSRGQGDQPQHF.

This clone was detected many times. This chain joins TRBV3-1 (or the pseudogene TRBV3-2) and TRBJ2-7; 7 positions agree with TRBD1. Germline lookup yields CDR1 LGHDT and CDR2 YNNKEL (reference sequence). CDR3 length: 14 residues. V was clipped by 2 bases and J by 3 bases; unmatched bases: 4. For the CDR3, the DNA is TGTGCCAGCAGCCAATTGACAGGGCGCTACGAGCAGTACTTC. This translates into CASSQLTGRYEQYF.

The chain recombines TRBV2 with TRBJ1-2, with D possibly TRBD1 on 5 matching bases. V was trimmed by 6 bases and J by 2 bases, leaving 16 bases between them. The CDR3 contains 15 residues. CDR1 is SNHLY and CDR2 is FYNNEI in the germline V gene. Here the CDR3 DNA reads TGTGCCAGCAGCCAAGCTGGGACGGTAAACTATGGCTACACCTTC. Translation gives CASSQAGTVNYGYTF.

The CDR3 nucleotides read TGTGCCAGCAGCGCAAAACCTCGGGACTCGGCCTATGGCTACACCTTC. Encoded protein: CASSAKPRDSAYGYTF. This chain joins TRBV7-9 and TRBJ1-2; possible D gene TRBD1, 5 bases. V shed 5 bases and J shed 4 bases, with 20 bases lying between them. Per the germline V gene, CDR1 is SEHNR and CDR2 is FQNEAQ (reference sequence). The CDR3 runs 16 residues.

The J gene is TRBJ2-1, the V gene TRBV10-2, with a possible D match to TRBD1 (6 bases). The V gene lost 8 bases and the J gene lost 4 bases, with 9 bases spanning the gap. In germline, CDR1 is WSHSY, CDR2 SAAADI. The CDR3 has 12 amino acids. DNA for the CDR3: TGCGCCAGCGGGACAAGTTACAATGAGCAGTTCTTC. It yields the protein CASGTSYNEQFF.

Comment on this clone: Just one base apart from a much larger clone, this may be a read error. This same CDR3 is encoded by further DNA sequences in the sample. The rearrangement joins TRBV9 to TRBJ2-7; maybe TRBD1 (6 bases). The CDR3 totals 13 residues. The V end lost 4 bases, the J end lost 2 bases, and 10 bases lay between the germline ends. Germline V lookup: CDR1 SGDLS, CDR2 YYNGEE. CDR3 loop: CASSPGQTYEQYF. The CDR3 nucleotides read TGTGCCAGCAGCCCCGGACAGACCTACGAGCAGTACTTC. The full variable domain, in which reference TRBV9 and TRBJ2-7 provide the parts outside the CDR3, is DSGVTQTPKHLITATGQRVTLRCSPRSGDLSVYWYQQSLDQGLQFLIQYYNGEERAKGNILERFSAQQFPDLHSELNLSSLELGDSALYFCASSPGQTYEQYFGPGTRLTVT.

The chain links TRBV5-1 to TRBJ2-5; no firm D call. V was clipped by 4 bases and J by 0 bases, with 4 bases between them. The germline CDR1 and CDR2 sequences are SGHRS and YFSETQ. This CDR3 spans 12 amino acids. As DNA, the CDR3 is TGCGCCAGCAGCCACAACCAAGAGACCCAGTACTTC. Residues: CASSHNQETQYF.

V is TRBV10-1 and J is TRBJ2-7; D possibly corresponds to TRBD2 (5 bases). Germline V gene lookup returns CDR1 WNHNN and CDR2 SYGVQD (reference sequence). The CDR3 is 12 amino acids. Trimming took 3 bases from V and 6 from J, leaving 9 bases between them. The chain's CDR3 is CASSDPGFEQYF. CDR3 DNA: TGCGCCAGCAGTGACCCGGGGTTCGAGCAGTACTTC.

The V and J genes are TRBV5-1 and TRBJ2-3; TRBD1 matches 9 bases. The V gene's germline CDR1 is SGHRS and CDR2 YFSETQ. The CDR3 totals 12 residues. V lost 4 bases and J lost 8; bases outside the gene matches: 2. Written as DNA, the CDR3 is TGCGCCAGCAGCCTACAGGGGGCTACGCAGTATTTT. Its protein product is CASSLQGATQYF.

This clone was counted only a few times. This rearrangement joins TRBV5-6 to TRBJ2-7, with 7 bases matching TRBD1. The CDR3 consists of 18 residues. After removal of 4 bases from V and 2 bases from J, the junction contained 18 bases not matched to a gene. Per the germline V gene, CDR1 is SGHDT and CDR2 is YYEEEE. The CDR3 is CASSLRQGFLQRTYEQYF. The CDR3 coding sequence is TGTGCCAGCAGCCTAAGACAGGGTTTCTTACAACGAACCTACGAGCAGTACTTC.

The chain combines TRBV7-9 with TRBJ2-1; 8 bases agree with TRBD1. V lost 5 bases, J lost 6 bases, and 9 bases stayed unmatched. Germline-derived CDR1 and CDR2 are SEHNR and FQNEAQ (reference sequence). The CDR3 consists of 15 residues. CDR3 loop: CASSPIDRGGNEQFF. The CDR3 DNA reads as TGTGCCAGCAGCCCGATAGACAGGGGCGGCAATGAGCAGTTCTTC.

The chain carries TRBV4-1 and TRBJ2-7; the D call may be TRBD1 or TRBD2 (5 bases each). This CDR3 is built from 15 residues. Looked up from germline, CDR1 is MGHRA and CDR2 is YSYEKL. V lost 3 bases and J lost 2, with 14 bases in between. The CDR3 here is CASSQTGTSAYEQYF. CDR3 sequence (DNA): TGCGCCAGCAGCCAGACCGGGACCTCGGCCTACGAGCAGTACTTC.

This chain joins TRBV28 and TRBJ1-5; maybe TRBD1 (6 bases). CDR3 length: 13 amino acids. Trimming shortened V by 5 bases and J by 7 bases, and 12 bases separated the two germline ends. The germline CDR1 and CDR2 sequences are MDHEN and SYDVKM. The CDR3 DNA is TGTGCCAGCAGTGACAGGCGGGGGCAGCCCCAGCATTTT. It is translated as CASSDRRGQPQHF.

The genes are TRBV4-1 and TRBJ1-3, with D perhaps TRBD1 (6 bases). V dropped 5 bases and J dropped 0 bases, with 11 bases sitting between them. Germline-derived CDR1 and CDR2 are MGHRA and YSYEKL. The CDR3 consists of 15 residues. The CDR3 spells CASSADRSSGNTIYF. In nucleotides, the CDR3 is TGCGCCAGCAGCGCCGACAGGAGCTCTGGAAACACCATATATTTT.

Here the CDR3 reads CASSQGQGAIGEQYF. CDR3 DNA: TGCGCCAGCAGCCAGGGACAGGGGGCAATTGGAGAGCAGTACTTC. V usage is TRBV5-1 and J usage is TRBJ2-7, with 12 bases fitting TRBD1. CDR3 size: 15 residues. J lost 7 bases, V lost 4 bases, and 9 bases had no gene match. CDR1 SGHRS and CDR2 YFSETQ come from the germline V gene. The complete variable domain, with remaining parts taken from reference TRBV5-1 and TRBJ2-7, reads KAGVTQTPRYLIKTRGQQVTLSCSPISGHRSVSWYQQTPGQGLQFLFEYFSETQRNKGNFPGRFSGRQFSNSRSEMNVSTLELGDSALYLCASSQGQGAIGEQYFGPGTRLTVT.

This clone was found a few times. The CDR3, as DNA: TGTGCCAGCAGCTTACTCCGGGCCAAGATGAACACCGGGGAGCTGTTTTTT. It specifies CASSLLRAKMNTGELFF. V and J are TRBV7-9 and TRBJ2-2; D is uncertain. Trimming removed 2 bases from V and 1 base from J, with 14 bases in between. The CDR3 extends over 17 amino acids. Germline V gives CDR1 SEHNR, CDR2 FQNEAQ (reference sequence).

V and J are TRBV9 and TRBJ2-2, with 10 bases matching TRBD1. The germline CDR1 and CDR2 sequences are SGDLS and YYNGEE. The CDR3 sequence is 16 residues long. V lost 2 bases to trimming and J lost 4 bases; unmatched junction nucleotides: 5. The CDR3 DNA reads TGTGCCAGCAGCGTCGCCGGGACAGGGGCCACCGGGGAGCTGTTTTTT. This codes for CASSVAGTGATGELFF.

This chain joins TRBV27 and TRBJ2-7; the D is unclear. Germline-derived CDR1 and CDR2 are MNHEY and SMNVEV (reference sequence). Trimming removed 8 bases at V and 2 bases at J, with 13 bases between. The CDR3 runs 13 residues. CDR3 nucleotides: TGTGCCAGCGGTCCCGGAGTGGCCTACGAGCAGTACTTC. Translated, it gives CASGPGVAYEQYF.

DNA of the CDR3: TGCGCCAGCAGCTCCCTCTCAGGGGGCAGAGGAAACACCATATATTTT. Amino acid sequence: CASSSLSGGRGNTIYF. The rearrangement links TRBV5-1 to TRBJ1-3; 8 bases are a match to TRBD1. CDR1 SGHRS and CDR2 YFSETQ come from the germline V gene. The CDR3 runs 16 residues. The J segment lost 4 bases and the V segment lost 3 bases, leaving 9 bases of the junction unmatched.

In its sample, this clone was seen once. CDR3 DNA: TGTGCCAGCAGTTACTTCTGGCGGCAGTTCTTC. Translated, it gives CASSYFWRQFF. The gene calls are TRBV6-2 or TRBV6-3 and TRBJ2-1; D uncertain. CDR3 length: 11 amino acids. Trimming removed 1 base from V and 12 bases from J, with 7 bases in between. The germline V gene encodes CDR1 MNHEY and CDR2 SVGEGT.